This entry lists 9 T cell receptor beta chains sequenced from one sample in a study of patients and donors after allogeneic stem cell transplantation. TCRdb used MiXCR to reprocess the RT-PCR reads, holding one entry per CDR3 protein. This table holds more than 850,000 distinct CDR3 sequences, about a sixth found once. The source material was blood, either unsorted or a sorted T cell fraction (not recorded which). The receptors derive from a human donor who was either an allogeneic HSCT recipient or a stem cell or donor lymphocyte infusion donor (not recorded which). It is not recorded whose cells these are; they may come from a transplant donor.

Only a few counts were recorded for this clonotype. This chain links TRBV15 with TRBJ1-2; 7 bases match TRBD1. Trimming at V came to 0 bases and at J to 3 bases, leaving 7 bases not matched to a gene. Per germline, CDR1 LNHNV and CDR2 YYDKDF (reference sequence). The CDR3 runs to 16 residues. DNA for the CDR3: TGTGCCACCAGCAGAGATAGGCAGGGGGATCACTATGGCTACACCTTC. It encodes CATSRDRQGDHYGYTF.

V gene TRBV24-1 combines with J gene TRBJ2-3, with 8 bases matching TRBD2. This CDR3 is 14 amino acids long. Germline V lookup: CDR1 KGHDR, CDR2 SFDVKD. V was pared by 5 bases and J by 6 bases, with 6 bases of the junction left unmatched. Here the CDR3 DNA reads TGTGCCACCAGTGCTCGGGAGGGCCGTGATACGCAGTATTTT. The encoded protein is CATSAREGRDTQYF.

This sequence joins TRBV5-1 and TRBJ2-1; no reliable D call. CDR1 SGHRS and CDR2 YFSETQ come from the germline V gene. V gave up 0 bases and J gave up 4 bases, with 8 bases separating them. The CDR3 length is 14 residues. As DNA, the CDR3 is TGCGCCAGCAGCTTGGCGGTAGAATACAATGAGCAGTTCTTC. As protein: CASSLAVEYNEQFF.

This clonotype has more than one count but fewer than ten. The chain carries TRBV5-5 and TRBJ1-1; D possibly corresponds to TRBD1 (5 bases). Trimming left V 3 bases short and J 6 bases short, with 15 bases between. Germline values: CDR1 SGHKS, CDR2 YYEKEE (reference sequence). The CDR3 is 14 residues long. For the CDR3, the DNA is TGTGCCAGCAGCTCAGGGCCGGGGGGGGCTGAAGCTTTCTTT. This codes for CASSSGPGGAEAFF.

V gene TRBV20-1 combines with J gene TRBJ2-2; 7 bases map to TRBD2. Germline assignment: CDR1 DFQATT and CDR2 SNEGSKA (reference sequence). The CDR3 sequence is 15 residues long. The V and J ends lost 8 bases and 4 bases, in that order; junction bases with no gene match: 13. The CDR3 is CSSPGRTRGTGELFF. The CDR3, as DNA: TGCAGTTCACCCGGCAGGACTAGAGGCACCGGGGAGCTGTTTTTT.

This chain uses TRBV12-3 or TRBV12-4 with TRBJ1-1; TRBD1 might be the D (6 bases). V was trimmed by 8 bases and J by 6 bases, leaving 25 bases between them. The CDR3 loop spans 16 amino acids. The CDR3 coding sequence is TGTGCCAGCGCAACCCCGGGTCGGACAGACAACCCTGAAGCTTTCTTT. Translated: CASATPGRTDNPEAFF.

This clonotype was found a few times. CDR3 loop: CASSGAVEQYF. The CDR3 DNA follows: TGTGCCAGCAGCGGGGCGGTCGAGCAGTACTTC. The V and J genes are TRBV6-5 and TRBJ2-7, with D perhaps assigned TRBD1 or TRBD2 (5 bases each). The CDR3 totals 11 residues. Trimming pared 6 bases from V and 6 bases from J, leaving 9 bases between. Germline CDR1 and CDR2: MNHEY and SVGAGI.

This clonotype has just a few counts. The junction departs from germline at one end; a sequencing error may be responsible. CDR3 region: CSSRRGGSYNEQFF. In nucleotides, the CDR3 is TGCAGTTCTAGGCGGGGGGGCTCCTACAATGAGCAGTTCTTC. The rearrangement uses TRBV20-1 and TRBJ2-1; 9 bases fit TRBD2. From germline, CDR1 is DFQATT and CDR2 SNEGSKA (reference sequence). The CDR3 spans 14 residues.

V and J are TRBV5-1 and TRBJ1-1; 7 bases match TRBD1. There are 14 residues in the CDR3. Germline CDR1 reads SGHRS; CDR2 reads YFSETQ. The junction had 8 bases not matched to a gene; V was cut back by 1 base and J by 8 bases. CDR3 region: CASSLIGPDREAFF. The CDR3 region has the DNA TGCGCCAGCAGCTTGATAGGTCCGGACAGGGAAGCTTTCTTT.